This T cell receptor (beta chain) was recovered during a study of Graves' ophthalmopathy and Graves' hyperthyroidism. Researchers took RNA transcripts and amplified TCR beta CDR3 regions from them. An opening RT-PCR round employed HTBI primers and preceded a second-round multiplex PCR. TCRdb itself ran the multiplex PCR reads through MiXCR, one entry per CDR3 protein. This sample has about 550,000 distinct CDR3 sequences, with just under 40% found just once. Study-wide results and caveats: With 65% to 71% sensitivity and roughly 76% specificity, the model predicted ophthalmopathy progression.

Aged 18 to 65, hyperthyroidism patients had new diagnoses of under 2 months' duration. Exclusion covered patients with other autoimmune diseases or uncontrolled infections (as well as pregnancy or lactation). Physicians reached a diagnosis by relying on clinical symptoms, serum thyroxine, TRAb, thyroid ultrasound and orbital computed tomography. This clonotype has a count of ten or more. Its cognate antigen is unknown. The sample taken for sequencing was peripheral blood or thyroid tissue (not recorded which). This receptor was obtained from an adult man with Graves' hyperthyroidism.

CDR3 bases: TGTGCCAGCAGTTTATCTGAGGGGGTTATTGGAAACACCATATATTTT. Its protein product is CASSLSEGVIGNTIYF. The rearrangement joins TRBV12-3 or TRBV12-4 to TRBJ1-3, with a weak D call TRBD1 (6 bases). The CDR3 loop spans 16 amino acids. Trimming took 2 bases from V and 3 from J, leaving 14 bases between them.